This T cell receptor beta chain was retrieved from a study of blood T cell repertoires in COVID-19. In the study overall: Whether acute or convalescent, the COVID-19 samples came from the United States, Italy and Spain. PBMCs, B-cell-depleted T cells, or T cells were the source of the cDNA or gDNA that made up the material.

In the source study's methods: Quantification of nucleated cells was approximated via reference gene primer amplification. Sequencing used immunoSEQ multiplex PCR; TCRdb keeps in-frame clones, though not all of them. V, J and clone size derive from that table, while D and trimming were established from the DNA sequence. The sample shows around 81,000 clones, around 88% of them seen only once. The receptor was derived from a woman over 75 with acute or convalescent COVID-19. What was sequenced was peripheral blood.

The CDR3 nucleotides are TGTGCCAGCAGTCTCCAAACGAACACCGGGGAGCTGTTTTTT. Amino acids: CASSLQTNTGELFF. This sequence joins TRBV6-6 and TRBJ2-2; D gene unclear. This CDR3 contains 14 residues. Germline lookup yields CDR1 MNHNY and CDR2 SVGAGI (reference sequence). V lost 5 bases and J lost 0, with 7 bases in between.